This T cell receptor (beta chain) was observed in a study of identical twins. With respect to this clonotype: The antigen remains unidentified.

Overall study results and limits: In beta out-of-frame sequences, the excess sharing between twins was weaker. Models underestimated TCR alpha sharing (out-of-frame) in monozygotic twins.

TCRdb itself ran the 5' RACE reads through MiXCR, one entry per CDR3 protein. The sample contains 550,000 to 700,000 distinct CDR3 sequences, 7.5% to 10% of which appear only once. Separately, the same data were catalogued under a study of yellow fever vaccine responses in identical twins.

This receptor was obtained from a woman between 18 and 30 years old in good health. Sequencing was done on a sample of PBMCs.

The CDR3 is CASSSNVGGPTNIQYF. The CDR3 region has the DNA TGTGCCAGCAGCTCTAACGTCGGGGGACCAACAAACATTCAGTACTTC. V usage is TRBV7-2 and J usage is TRBJ2-4, with D maybe TRBD2 (6 bases). This CDR3 has 16 residues. V was cut by 4 bases and J by 6 bases, with 19 bases left in between. Germline CDR1 and CDR2: SGHTA and FQGNSA.